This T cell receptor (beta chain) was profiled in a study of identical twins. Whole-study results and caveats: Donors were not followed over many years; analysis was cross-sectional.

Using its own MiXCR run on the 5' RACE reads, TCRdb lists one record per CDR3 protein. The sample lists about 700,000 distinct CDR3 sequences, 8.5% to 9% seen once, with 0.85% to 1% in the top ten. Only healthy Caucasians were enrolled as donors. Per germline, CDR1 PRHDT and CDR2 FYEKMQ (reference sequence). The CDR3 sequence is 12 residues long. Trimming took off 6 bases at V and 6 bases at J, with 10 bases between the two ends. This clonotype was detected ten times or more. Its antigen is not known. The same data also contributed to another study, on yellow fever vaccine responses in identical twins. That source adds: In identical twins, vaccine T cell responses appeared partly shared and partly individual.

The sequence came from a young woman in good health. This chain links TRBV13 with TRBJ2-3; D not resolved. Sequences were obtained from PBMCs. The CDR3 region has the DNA TGTGCCAGCAGTTACACTGGGGATACGCAGTATTTT. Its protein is CASSYTGDTQYF.